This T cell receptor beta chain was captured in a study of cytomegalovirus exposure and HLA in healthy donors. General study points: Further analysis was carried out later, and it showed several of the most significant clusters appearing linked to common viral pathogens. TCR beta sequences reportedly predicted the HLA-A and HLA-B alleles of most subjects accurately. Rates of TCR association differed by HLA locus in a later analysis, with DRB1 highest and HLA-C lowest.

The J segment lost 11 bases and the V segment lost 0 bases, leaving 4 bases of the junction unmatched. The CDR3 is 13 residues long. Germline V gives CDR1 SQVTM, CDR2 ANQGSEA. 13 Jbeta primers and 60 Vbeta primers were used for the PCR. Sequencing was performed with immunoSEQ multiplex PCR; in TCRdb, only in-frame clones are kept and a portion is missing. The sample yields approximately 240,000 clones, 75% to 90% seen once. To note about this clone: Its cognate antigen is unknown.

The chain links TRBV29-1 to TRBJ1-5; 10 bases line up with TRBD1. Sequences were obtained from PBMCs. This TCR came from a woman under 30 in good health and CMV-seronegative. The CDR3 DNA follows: TGCAGCGTTGAAGAGGAGGGACAGGGGACCCAGCATTTT. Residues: CSVEEEGQGTQHF.